This T cell receptor beta chain was documented in a study of response to subunit inactivated influenza vaccine (dated by TCRdb to 2017 to 2018). About the investigation overall: Deep quantitative T cell receptor repertoire profiling was used in the study to track responses to a trivalent subunit inactivated influenza vaccine. Study-wide conclusions, independent of this receptor: The authors proposed that each seasonal influenza vaccination may bring in only a limited number of new T cells.

Libraries were made using RT-PCR. The sequencer listed for this sample is Illumina HiSeq 2500. Clones were called with MiXCR by TCRdb after fastp trimmed the public reads at Q25, and only in-frame beta chains were retained. CDR3 protein duplicates are merged, each entry listing the most common genes and DNA. This sample is represented by 860,000 or so distinct CDR3 sequences; around 20% of them were singletons. The ten biggest clones cover 10% of the sample. This clonotype came up a few times. This receptor's antigen is unknown. No base-level quality is on record; no much larger clone is a single base apart. This material consisted of PBMCs from blood, taken roughly 5 days after vaccination. The TCR was taken from a man aged 50 or older who received an inactivated influenza vaccine. Donor details come from another sample of the same person, matched by shared clones.

The nucleotide sequence is TGTGCCAGCAGCCTACCCAGTTTTAAGGAGACCCAGTACTTC. It specifies CASSLPSFKETQYF. The receptor chain draws on TRBV28 and TRBJ2-5; the D segment cannot be called with confidence. V is cut by 6 bases and J by 5 bases, and the space between the germline ends is 16 bases. For CDR1 and CDR2, the germline V gene lists MDHEN and SYDVKM. Spanning cysteine to phenylalanine, the CDR3 consists of 14 amino acids. Left in the record is the CDR3 DNA by itself, 42 bases read in frame from the first base.